Listed here are 22 T cell receptor beta chains from one sample, sequenced in a study of glioma-infiltrating T cells after dendritic cell vaccination. Method: immunoSEQ multiplex PCR; TCRdb's copy keeps in-frame clones and lacks some. The table lists around 60,000 clones, about 89% of them singletons. Documented time point: after dendritic cell vaccination, including at tumor progression/relapse. The sequencing used blood, collected after dendritic cell vaccination. Receptor source: a human donor with glioblastoma.

The rearrangement joins TRBV13 to TRBJ2-1, with 7 bases matching TRBD1. V trimming: 4 bases; J trimming: 3 bases; junction bases outside the gene matches: 6. The germline V gene has CDR1 PRHDT and CDR2 FYEKMQ (reference sequence). The CDR3 has 15 amino acids. The CDR3 loop is CASSSPGTDYNEQFF. DNA for the CDR3: TGTGCCAGCAGCTCCCCCGGGACAGACTACAATGAGCAGTTCTTC.

V gene TRBV5-1 combines with J gene TRBJ1-5, with 7 bases matching TRBD1. The CDR3 length is 15 residues. Trimming at V came to 4 bases and at J to 3 bases, leaving 7 bases not matched to a gene. Germline loops: CDR1 SGHRS, CDR2 YFSETQ. The CDR3 bases are TGCGCCAGCAGCGTAGGGGGCGCGGACAATCAGCCCCAGCATTTT. Residues: CASSVGGADNQPQHF.

Regarding this clone: The same CDR3 also results from other DNA sequences found in this sample. The chain has TRBV4-3 and TRBJ2-2; tentative D call: TRBD1 (6 bases). V was trimmed by 0 bases and J by 3 bases, leaving 8 bases between them. Germline CDR1 reads LGHNA; CDR2 reads YSLEER. CDR3 size: 15 residues. The chain's CDR3 is CASSQDRGYTGELFF. CDR3 coding DNA: TGCGCCAGCAGCCAAGATAGGGGGTACACCGGGGAGCTGTTTTTT.

The rearrangement joins TRBV5-6 to TRBJ1-5; weak D call: TRBD1 (5 bases). There are 16 residues in the CDR3. V was cut by 1 base and J by 2 bases, with 13 bases left in between. The germline gives CDR1 SGHDT, CDR2 YYEEEE. The CDR3 coding sequence is TGTGCCAGCAGCTTGATGCGGTCGGGGGGCAATCAGCCCCAGCATTTT. Its translation: CASSLMRSGGNQPQHF. Looking up the rest from reference TRBV5-6 and TRBJ1-5 gives the full variable domain: DAGVTQSPTHLIKTRGQQVTLRCSPKSGHDTVSWYQQALGQGPQFIFQYYEEEERQRGNFPDRFSGHQFPNYSSELNVNALLLGDSALYLCASSLMRSGGNQPQHFGDGTRLSIL.

J is TRBJ2-7 and V is TRBV2; TRBD1 agrees at 10 bases. Germline V gene sequence: CDR1 SNHLY, CDR2 FYNNEI. This CDR3 spans 14 amino acids. V shed 6 bases and J 2 bases; nucleotides not matched to a gene: 4. DNA for the CDR3: TGTGCCAGCAGGCTCGGACAGGGGGCCTACGAGCAGTACTTC. Translating gives CASRLGQGAYEQYF.

The chain employs TRBV23-1 and TRBJ1-2; D is uncertain. TRBV23-1 is given ORF status, its function remaining uncertain. The CDR3 totals 17 residues. The germline V and J ends were trimmed by 4 bases and 6 bases, with 24 bases remaining between them. CDR3 sequence reads: CASSPHQVRLDCHGYTF. DNA for the CDR3: TGCGCCAGCAGTCCCCATCAAGTCAGGCTGGATTGCCATGGCTACACCTTC.

The chain carries TRBV4-1 and TRBJ2-3; 7 nucleotides align to TRBD2. Germline assignment: CDR1 MGHRA and CDR2 YSYEKL. The CDR3 loop spans 16 amino acids. Trimming at V came to 0 bases and at J to 1 base, leaving 4 bases not matched to a gene. The CDR3 sequence: CASSQDAAGRTDTQYF. The CDR3 nucleotides are TGCGCCAGCAGCCAAGATGCAGCGGGGCGCACAGATACGCAGTATTTT.

The rearrangement joins TRBV7-2 to TRBJ2-7; 8 nucleotides line up with TRBD2. The germline CDR1 and CDR2 sequences are SGHTA and FQGNSA. After removal of 5 bases from V and 0 bases from J, the junction contained 9 bases not matched to a gene. The CDR3 totals 16 residues. The CDR3 sequence: CASSPGRGSSSYEQYF. The DNA for the CDR3 is TGTGCCAGCAGCCCCGGGAGGGGCTCGAGCTCCTACGAGCAGTACTTC.

The CDR3 sequence is CASSTWTGYEQYF. Here the CDR3 DNA reads TGTGCCAGCAGCACCTGGACAGGTTACGAGCAGTACTTC. The gene calls are TRBV7-2 and TRBJ2-7; the match to TRBD1 covers 7 bases. The CDR3 extends over 13 amino acids. Germline CDR1 is SGHTA and CDR2 is FQGNSA. With 5 bases clipped from V and 4 bases from J, the junction kept 5 bases outside the gene matches.

About this clone: The same CDR3 is also encoded by other DNA sequences in this sample. The gene calls are TRBV5-4 and TRBJ2-1; 7 bases are shared with TRBD1. V trimming: 0 bases; J trimming: 4 bases; junction bases outside the gene matches: 1. The length of the CDR3 is 14 residues. CDR1 and CDR2 from the germline V gene are SGHNT and YYREEE (reference sequence). DNA of the CDR3: TGTGCCAGCAGCTTGGGACAGGGTTACAATGAGCAGTTCTTC. This gives the protein CASSLGQGYNEQFF.

The J gene is TRBJ2-2, the V gene TRBV7-9; the D is unclear. The CDR3 has 15 residues. Germline V gene data show CDR1 as SEHNR and CDR2 as FQNEAQ (reference sequence). Trimming took off 1 base at V and 7 bases at J, with 13 bases between the two ends. CDR3 in amino acids: CASSLEPLVSGELFF. CDR3 nucleotide sequence: TGTGCCAGCAGCTTAGAACCCCTCGTCAGCGGGGAGCTGTTTTTT.

The chain has TRBV7-9 and TRBJ1-2; D remains unclear. CDR3 length equals 14 residues. The V gene's germline CDR1 is SEHNR and CDR2 FQNEAQ (reference sequence). Trimming stripped 0 bases from V and 6 bases from J, with 11 bases between. The CDR3 region is CASSLAGELDGYTF. The CDR3 DNA follows: TGTGCCAGCAGCTTAGCCGGGGAGCTGGATGGCTACACCTTC.

This clone was observed a few times. The CDR3 DNA reads as TGTGCCAGCAGTAACCGACGCGGGACAGGGGGCGAGCAGTACTTC. Protein product: CASSNRRGTGGEQYF. The chain employs TRBV6-6 and TRBJ2-7; TRBD1 matches at 11 bases. Germline V gives CDR1 MNHNY, CDR2 SVGAGI (reference sequence). This CDR3 is built from 15 residues. V was clipped by 5 bases and J by 6 bases; unmatched bases: 9.

DNA for the CDR3: TGCGCCAGCAGTATCCCGACTAGCGGGGTGGAGACCCAGTACTTC. The encoded protein is CASSIPTSGVETQYF. This rearrangement joins TRBV10-2 to TRBJ2-5, with TRBD2 identical over 11 bases. Germline V lookup: CDR1 WSHSY, CDR2 SAAADI. CDR3 size: 15 residues. J gave up 5 bases and V 5 bases, and 7 bases lay outside the gene matches.

This clone occurred once. The CDR3 loop reads CASSLSGNTEAFF. Here the CDR3 DNA reads TGTGCCAGCAGCTTATCGGGGAACACTGAAGCTTTCTTT. The chain is built from TRBV7-3 and TRBJ1-1; D unclear. Germline V gene sequence: CDR1 SGHTA, CDR2 FQGTGA. This CDR3 spans 13 amino acids. V shed 2 bases and J shed 1 base, with 5 bases lying between them.

This clone was recorded once. The junction does not match germline at one end; this may be a read error. This rearrangement joins TRBV4-1 to TRBJ1-2; 9 nucleotides line up with TRBD1. The CDR3 contains 13 residues. Germline CDR1 is MGHRA and CDR2 is YSYEKL. As DNA, the CDR3 is TGCGCCAGCAGCCAAGGGACAAGACAGGGGGTGAGCTTC. Protein product: CASSQGTRQGVSF.

This chain links TRBV11-3 with TRBJ2-3; 9 positions agree with TRBD1. V lost 4 bases and J lost 3; bases outside the gene matches: 14. The CDR3 loop spans 18 amino acids. Looked up from germline, CDR1 is SGHNT and CDR2 is YENEEA. The CDR3 DNA reads as TGTGCCAGCAGCTCCTATGGACAGGGGAAAGGGGTAACAGATACGCAGTATTTT. As protein: CASSSYGQGKGVTDTQYF. Combining the CDR3 with reference TRBV11-3 and TRBJ2-3 gives the whole variable domain EAGVVQSPRYKIIEKKQPVAFWCNPISGHNTLYWYLQNLGQGPELLIRYENEEAVDDSQLPKDRFSAERLKGVDSTLKIQPAELGDSAVYLCASSSYGQGKGVTDTQYFGPGTRLTVL.

This clone was seen just once. J is TRBJ1-1 and V is TRBV19; D is unresolved. The CDR3 is 16 amino acids. V lost 2 bases and J 8 bases, leaving 21 bases between the germline ends. Germline CDR1 reads LNHDA; CDR2 reads SQIVND (reference sequence). This chain's CDR3 is CASSITLGGRASEAFF. The CDR3 region has the DNA TGTGCCAGTAGTATAACTTTAGGAGGCCGTGCGTCCGAAGCTTTCTTT.

V and J are TRBV15 and TRBJ2-7; D is possibly TRBD1 (7 bases). This CDR3 is built from 15 residues. Trimming pared 5 bases from V and 0 bases from J, leaving 14 bases between. CDR1 is LNHNV, CDR2 YYDKDF, per germline (reference sequence). In nucleotides, the CDR3 is TGTGCCACCAGCTCCAGGGGGGCCGCCTCCTACGAGCAGTACTTC. Protein product: CATSSRGAASYEQYF.

The chain carries TRBV5-5 and TRBJ2-5; 12 nucleotides align to TRBD1. J was trimmed by 5 bases and V by 0 bases; bases with no gene match: 8. The CDR3 has 17 residues. Germline V gives CDR1 SGHKS, CDR2 YYEKEE (reference sequence). CDR3 sequence (DNA): TGTGCCAGCAGCTTGGGGGACAGGGGGCAAGGTGAGGAGACCCAGTACTTC. Translated, it gives CASSLGDRGQGEETQYF.

This clone was counted a few times. The V call is TRBV2, the J call TRBJ2-5; 7 bases fit TRBD1. Germline loops: CDR1 SNHLY, CDR2 FYNNEI. V trimming: 10 bases; J trimming: 5 bases; junction bases outside the gene matches: 10. This CDR3 comprises 13 residues. CDR3 nucleotides: TGTGCCAACGCGGACAGGATACGGGAGACCCAGTACTTC. It specifies CANADRIRETQYF.

V is TRBV28 and J is TRBJ2-5; possibly TRBD2 for D (5 bases). The CDR3 extends over 12 amino acids. CDR1 and CDR2 (germline): MDHEN, SYDVKM. The V and J ends lost 2 bases and 7 bases respectively, with 8 bases between them. The CDR3 sequence is CASSLLGGTQYF. The CDR3 coding sequence is TGTGCCAGCAGTTTACTTGGAGGGACCCAGTACTTC.